This T cell receptor beta chain stems from a study of early T cells in non-severe SARS-CoV-2 infection. The V and J ends lost 6 bases and 4 bases, in that order; junction bases with no gene match: 10. Germline CDR1 reads DFQATT; CDR2 reads SNEGSKA (reference sequence). The CDR3 runs 14 residues. TCRdb processed the 5' RACE reads anew with MiXCR; each CDR3 protein has one entry. The profile shows 90,000 to 130,000 distinct CDR3 sequences, around 12% of them singletons. This clonotype was recorded at least ten times. The receptor was derived from an adult who was a healthcare worker with PCR-confirmed SARS-CoV-2 infection or an uninfected control (not recorded which). Material: whole blood, obtained at baseline. The rearrangement links TRBV20-1 to TRBJ1-2, with 8 bases lining up with TRBD1. CDR3 amino acids: CSARGQGAFYGYTF. CDR3 nucleotide sequence: TGCAGTGCCCGGGGTCAGGGGGCTTTCTATGGCTACACCTTC.